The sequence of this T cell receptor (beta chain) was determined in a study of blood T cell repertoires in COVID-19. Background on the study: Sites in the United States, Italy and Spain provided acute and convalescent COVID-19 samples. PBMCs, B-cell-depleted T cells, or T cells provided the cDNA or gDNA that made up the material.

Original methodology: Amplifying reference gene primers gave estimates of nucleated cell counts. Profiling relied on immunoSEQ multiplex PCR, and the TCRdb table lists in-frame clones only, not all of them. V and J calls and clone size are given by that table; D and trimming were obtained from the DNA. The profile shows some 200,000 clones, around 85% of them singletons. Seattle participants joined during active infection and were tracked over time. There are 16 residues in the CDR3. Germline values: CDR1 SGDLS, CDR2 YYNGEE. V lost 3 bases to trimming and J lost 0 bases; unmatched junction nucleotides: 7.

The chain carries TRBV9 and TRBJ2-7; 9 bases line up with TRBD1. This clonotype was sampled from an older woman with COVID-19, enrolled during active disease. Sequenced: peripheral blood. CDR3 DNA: TGTGCCAGCAGCGCCCACGTGGGACAGGGCTCCTACGAGCAGTACTTC. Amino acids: CASSAHVGQGSYEQYF.